This T cell receptor (beta chain) was obtained from a study of T-cell reconstitution after alpha-beta-depleted transplantation in children. There are 16 residues in the CDR3. Trimming stripped 7 bases from V and 0 bases from J, with 16 bases between. Germline CDR1 and CDR2: LNHDA and SQIVND (reference sequence). Concerning this clonotype: The antigen is undetermined.

Whole-study results and caveats: T-cell numbers and diversity one year post-transplant derived largely from freshly generated T cells. There were some patients whose high TCRbeta diversity at day 60 came from surviving recipient T cells and thymic progenitors. Expanded clones from the graft, numbering several hundred, reportedly supplied alpha-beta T cells about two months after transplant.

Unique molecular identifiers were incorporated into the prepared TCRbeta library. TCRdb fed the PCR reads into MiXCR, producing one record per CDR3 protein. Here the sample spans about 490,000 distinct CDR3 sequences, 10% being singletons. The clonotype was recovered from a child aged 2 to 15 with inherited bone marrow failure, due to receive a stem cell transplant. The V gene is TRBV19, the J gene TRBJ2-1; D gene unclear. The sequences come from PBMCs, collected before TCRalphabeta/CD19-depleted stem cell transplant. DNA of the CDR3: TGTGCCAGTAACCCAGCCCCCTCCCTCTCCTACAATGAGCAGTTCTTC. It translates to CASNPAPSLSYNEQFF. Together with reference TRBV19 and TRBJ2-1, the CDR3 gives the full variable domain: DGGITQSPKYLFRKEGQNVTLSCEQNLNHDAMYWYRQDPGQGLRLIYYSQIVNDFQKGDIAEGYSVSREKKESFPLTVTSAQKNPTAFYLCASNPAPSLSYNEQFFGPGTRLTVL.